The 13 T cell receptor beta chains given below trace back to one sample, sequenced in a study of molecular identifiers for immune sequencing clone quantification. TCRdb redid the calling of the PCR reads with MiXCR, one entry per CDR3 protein. The data hold a few hundred thousand distinct CDR3 sequences, with around 25% observed a single time. What was sequenced was naive CD8+ T cells from blood, with Jurkat cell RNA spiked in. Noted subset: FACS-sorted CD8+CD4-CCR7+CD45RA+ naive T cells. Receptors were obtained from a human donor in good health. Some libraries in this study had Jurkat cell RNA spiked in.

A word on this clonotype: In this CDR3 the conserved last residue, phenylalanine or tryptophan, is missing, so a read error is likely. J is TRBJ1-6 and V is TRBV28, with D possibly being TRBD1 (5 bases). The V gene's germline CDR1 is MDHEN and CDR2 SYDVKM. There are 14 residues in the CDR3. Deletions cut 5 bases from V and 8 bases from J, with 13 bases between. The CDR3, as DNA: TGTGCCAGCAGTCGACAGTTCTACCATTCACCCCTCCACCTT. Amino acid sequence: CASSRQFYHSPLHL.

This clonotype was seen repeatedly, ten times or more. The chain employs TRBV6-5 and TRBJ2-3; D uncertain. V was pared by 1 base and J by 1 base, with 6 bases between. CDR3 length equals 14 residues. Per germline, CDR1 MNHEY and CDR2 SVGAGI. CDR3 sequence (DNA): TGTGCCAGCAGTTACTATCTCGGCACAGATACGCAGTATTTT. Protein: CASSYYLGTDTQYF.

The rearrangement uses TRBV27 and TRBJ2-7; TRBD1 or TRBD2 may be the D gene (5 bases each). The V and J ends lost 2 bases and 1 base respectively, with 15 bases between them. The CDR3 contains 16 residues. The germline V gene encodes CDR1 MNHEY and CDR2 SMNVEV (reference sequence). The DNA for the CDR3 is TGTGCCAGCAGTTTAGACCCGCCGGGGCCGTCCTACGAGCAGTACTTC. This encodes CASSLDPPGPSYEQYF.

The chain employs TRBV11-2 and TRBJ2-3, with D hard to call. The CDR3 extends over 13 amino acids. CDR1 is SGHAT, CDR2 FQNNGV, per germline. With 4 bases removed from V and 5 bases from J, the gap between germline ends came to 10 bases. CDR3 sequence reads: CASSSVGEDTQYF. CDR3 sequence (DNA): TGTGCCAGCAGCTCCGTTGGGGAAGATACGCAGTATTTT.

The chain employs TRBV12-3 or TRBV12-4 and TRBJ2-2; D unresolved. The CDR3 is 15 amino acids. The V end was cut by 10 bases, the J end by 1 base, with 16 bases between. CDR3 amino acids: CAIPGPRENTGELFF. The DNA for the CDR3 is TGTGCCATCCCTGGTCCCCGAGAGAACACCGGGGAGCTGTTTTTT.

The chain recombines TRBV13 with TRBJ1-2, with D tentatively TRBD1 (5 bases). V was pared by 5 bases and J by 4 bases, with 26 bases between. Germline V gives CDR1 PRHDT, CDR2 FYEKMQ (reference sequence). This CDR3 is built from 18 residues. The CDR3 DNA follows: TGTGCCAGCAGCCCCCGGGGGGGGGGTGCAGAACCGCTCTATGGCTACACCTTC. This gives the protein CASSPRGGGAEPLYGYTF.

This clonotype occurred many times. The chain is built from TRBV7-9 and TRBJ1-3; D unresolved. This CDR3 spans 16 amino acids. V shed 5 bases and J shed 0 bases, with 14 bases lying between them. Germline V gene sequence: CDR1 SEHNR, CDR2 FQNEAQ (reference sequence). The CDR3 sequence: CASSAPTASSGNTIYF. As DNA, the CDR3 is TGTGCCAGCAGCGCGCCGACGGCCAGCTCTGGAAACACCATATATTTT.

The sample holds many counts of this clonotype. The rearrangement links TRBV20-1 to TRBJ2-1, with D possibly being TRBD1 (6 bases). This CDR3 region has 16 residues. Trimming stripped 6 bases from V and 8 bases from J, with 26 bases between. CDR1 is DFQATT, CDR2 SNEGSKA, per germline (reference sequence). CDR3 bases: TGCAGTGCAGAAGCCCGCGGGCAGGAGAAGGGGGATGAGCAGTTCTTC. It specifies CSAEARGQEKGDEQFF.

This clonotype was counted only a few times. V usage is TRBV2 and J usage is TRBJ1-5; unclear D gene. The CDR3 is 15 residues long. The germline V gene has CDR1 SNHLY and CDR2 FYNNEI. Trimming removed 4 bases from V and 0 bases from J, with 10 bases in between. Here the CDR3 reads CASSGVDYSNQPQHF. In nucleotides, the CDR3 is TGTGCCAGCAGTGGTGTTGATTATAGCAATCAGCCCCAGCATTTT.

This clonotype was observed a few times. This sequence joins TRBV24-1 and TRBJ2-3; 10 bases match TRBD2. The CDR3 is 17 amino acids. The trim removed 4 bases at V and 3 bases at J, leaving 9 bases unmatched. The V gene's germline CDR1 is KGHDR and CDR2 SFDVKD. The CDR3 loop is CATSDSGTSDGTDTQYF. CDR3 DNA: TGTGCCACCAGTGACTCCGGGACTAGCGACGGGACAGATACGCAGTATTTT.

The rearrangement uses TRBV4-1 and TRBJ2-3; D possibly corresponds to TRBD2 (7 bases). Germline V gene sequence: CDR1 MGHRA, CDR2 YSYEKL. V was shortened by 3 bases and J by 4 bases, with 20 bases between the two germline ends. The CDR3 totals 17 residues. The CDR3 reads CASSQGGGNRVPDTQYF. The DNA for the CDR3 is TGCGCCAGCAGCCAGGGAGGGGGGAACAGGGTTCCAGATACGCAGTATTTT.

As concerns this clonotype: A much larger clonotype is one base distant, so this may be a read error. This rearrangement joins TRBV29-1 to TRBJ1-1; D is undetermined. CDR3 length: 11 residues. Germline CDR1 reads SQVTM; CDR2 reads ANQGSEA. V dropped 7 bases and J dropped 4 bases, with 10 bases sitting between them. DNA of the CDR3: TGCAGCGGGGATACGGGCACTGAAGCTTTCTTT. This gives the protein CSGDTGTEAFF.

This clonotype has a handful of counts. The chain links TRBV24-1 to TRBJ1-5; 10 positions agree with TRBD1. The V gene's germline CDR1 is KGHDR and CDR2 SFDVKD. Germline trimming cut 9 bases from V and 1 base from J; bases unmatched to any gene: 8. This CDR3 comprises 16 residues. The CDR3 DNA reads as TGTGCCACCCCCGGGACAGGGGTAGGGAGCAATCAGCCCCAGCATTTT. Its protein product is CATPGTGVGSNQPQHF.